A selection of T cell receptor beta chains follows, all from one sample in a study of T cell changes during pregnancy in multiple sclerosis. The table came from immunoSEQ multiplex PCR; TCRdb's copy has only in-frame clones and leaves some out. The profile shows 64,000 or so clones, around 96% of them singletons. The sequencing here drew on CD8+ T cells from peripheral blood mononuclear cells, taken after pregnancy. These receptors were obtained from a female donor with multiple sclerosis, enrolled in a pregnancy study. Each CDR3 is given with its conserved first and last residue. The order of the fields is V gene, D gene, J gene, CDR3 DNA, CDR3 protein. The D gene is left open where the match is weak.

TRBV29-1,TRBD1,TRBJ2-7,TGCAGCGTTGGAGGACAGGGGGACGAGCAGTACTTC,CSVGGQGDEQYF
TRBV28,-,TRBJ1-5,TGTGCCAGCAGTCCAAATCAGCCCCAGCATTTT,CASSPNQPQHF
TRBV6-5,TRBD1,TRBJ2-7,TGTGCCAGCAGTACCGGACAGGGGGCCTACGAGCAGTACTTC,CASSTGQGAYEQYF
TRBV27,-,TRBJ2-2,TGTGCCAGCAGTCTTCGGGGGATTATCGGGGAGCTGTTTTTT,CASSLRGIIGELFF
TRBV14,TRBD2,TRBJ2-2,TGTGCCAGCAGCCAAGAAGGACTAGCGGGGATCACCGGGGAGCTGTTTTTT,CASSQEGLAGITGELFF
TRBV7-2,-,TRBJ1-1,TGTGCCAGCAGCTTAGATCCGGGAGGGTACACTGAAGCTTTCTTT,CASSLDPGGYTEAFF
TRBV28,TRBD2,TRBJ2-1,TGTGCCACCACCTCCTGGGAGGGTGAGCAGTTCTTC,CATTSWEGEQFF
TRBV2,TRBD1,TRBJ2-5,TGTGCCAGCAGTCACAAGCCAGACAGGGCGGGAGAGACCCAGTACTTC,CASSHKPDRAGETQYF
TRBV7-9,TRBD2,TRBJ2-7,TGTGCCAGCAGCGGGCCCGTGGGCGGGAGGGCCTACGAGCAGTACTTC,CASSGPVGGRAYEQYF
TRBV4-2,TRBD2,TRBJ2-1,TGTGCCAGCAGCCAAGATCCGGCTAGCGGGTTGTACAATGAGCAGTTCTTC,CASSQDPASGLYNEQFF
TRBV9,-,TRBJ1-1,TGTGCCAGCAGCGGGGAGAGATCCTACACTGAAGCTTTCTTT,CASSGERSYTEAFF
TRBV27,-,TRBJ2-1,TGTGCCAGCAGTTTATCCCGGGAATACAATGAGCAGTTCTTC,CASSLSREYNEQFF
TRBV19,TRBD2,TRBJ2-1,TGTGCCAGTCACCAAGCGGGGAGCTCCTACAATGAGCAGTTCTTC,CASHQAGSSYNEQFF
TRBV25-1,-,TRBJ1-3,TGTGCCAGCAGTGAACAGGGCAACACCATATATTTT,CASSEQGNTIYF
TRBV19,-,TRBJ2-7,TGTGCCAGTAGTATAGGAACAGGCGATACCTACGAGCAGTACTTC,CASSIGTGDTYEQYF
TRBV4-1,-,TRBJ2-7,TGCGCCAGCAGCCACCCGACTTGGAACGAGCAGTACTTC,CASSHPTWNEQYF
TRBV6-1,TRBD1,TRBJ2-3,TGTGCCAGCAGTGCCCCGCTGACAGGGGGCTCAGGGACAGATACGCAGTATTTT,CASSAPLTGGSGTDTQYF
TRBV5-8,-,TRBJ1-5,TGTGCCAGCAGCTTCGGAGGAGGGGTTCAGCCCCAGCATTTT,CASSFGGGVQPQHF
TRBV19,-,TRBJ2-6,TGTGCCAGTAGTATGAGGGAATCTGGGGCCAACGTCCTGACTTTC,CASSMRESGANVLTF
TRBV9,-,TRBJ2-3,TGTGCCAGCAGCGACGGACAGTCTAGCACAGATACGCAGTATTTT,CASSDGQSSTDTQYF
TRBV7-2,TRBD1,TRBJ1-4,TGTGCCAGCAGCATCAACAGGGGACTTAATGAAAAACTGTTTTTT,CASSINRGLNEKLFF
TRBV27,TRBD1,TRBJ2-5,TGTGCCAGCAGTCCCCAAGACAGGGGTCTGGGAGAGACCCAGTACTTC,CASSPQDRGLGETQYF
TRBV19,-,TRBJ2-3,TGTGCCAGTAGGGTGGAGGACGGCACAGATACGCAGTATTTT,CASRVEDGTDTQYF
TRBV5-5,-,TRBJ2-3,TGTGCCAGCAGCTGGACACCCACAGATACGCAGTATTTT,CASSWTPTDTQYF
TRBV27,TRBD2,TRBJ2-7,TGTGCCAGCAGTAGCGGGAGCTACGAGCAGTACTTC,CASSSGSYEQYF
TRBV11-2,-,TRBJ2-1,TGTGCCAGCAGCTTAGAGACGGGGACCTACAATGAGCAGTTCTTC,CASSLETGTYNEQFF
TRBV4-1,TRBD1,TRBJ2-7,TGCGCCAGCAGCCCAAGGGAGACAGGGAACTACGAGCAGTACTTC,CASSPRETGNYEQYF
TRBV15,TRBD1,TRBJ2-3,TGTGCCACCAGCAGAGATTGGGGACAGGGCAACCAAGATACGCAGTATTTT,CATSRDWGQGNQDTQYF
TRBV28,TRBD2,TRBJ2-4,TGTGCCAGCAGTCGTAAGACTAGCGGGAGCGATAGCATTCAGTACTTC,CASSRKTSGSDSIQYF
TRBV19,-,TRBJ2-7,TGTGCCAGTAGTCCCGGGGGCTACGAGCAGTACTTC,CASSPGGYEQYF
TRBV19,-,TRBJ1-1,TGTGCCAGTTATTGGGGATCAGGGAAGACTGAAGCTTTCTTT,CASYWGSGKTEAFF
TRBV2,TRBD1,TRBJ1-1,TGTGCCAGCAGGCCAGGACAGGGTGAAGCTTTCTTT,CASRPGQGEAFF
TRBV19,-,TRBJ2-1,TGTGCCAGTAGTCCTAGCTCCTACAATGAGCAGTTCTTC,CASSPSSYNEQFF
TRBV19,TRBD1,TRBJ1-1,TGTGCCAGTAGTATAATAGGGGGCTTCTCTGAAGCTTTCTTT,CASSIIGGFSEAFF
TRBV7-8,TRBD2,TRBJ2-1,TGTGCCAGCAGGCCTTCTTCCGGGACTAGCGGGAACAATGAGCAGTTCTTC,CASRPSSGTSGNNEQFF
TRBV19,TRBD2,TRBJ2-1,TGTGCCAGTAAACCGGGACTAGCGGGAGGAACCTACAATGAGCAGTTCTTC,CASKPGLAGGTYNEQFF
TRBV7-8,-,TRBJ1-1,TGTGCCAGCAGCTACCGGGACTTGAGCCTGAACACTGAAGCTTTCTTT,CASSYRDLSLNTEAFF
TRBV5-1,-,TRBJ2-5,TGCGCCAGCACCCAGGAGGGAGGCAGGCAAGAGACCCAGTACTTC,CASTQEGGRQETQYF